This TCR beta chain was obtained from a study of cytomegalovirus exposure and HLA in healthy donors. Study information: Among the 370 or so donors who were genotyped, roughly 85% fell in the genetic ancestry cluster that is associated with self-reported Caucasian donors. Study-wide results and caveats: Being productive about 87% or about 30% of the time was typical of most TCR beta V segments in an earlier analysis. Further analysis was carried out later, and it showed several of the most significant clusters appearing linked to common viral pathogens.

As to this clone: No antigen is known for it.

This PCR relied on a set of 60 Vbeta primers and 13 Jbeta primers. The repertoire was sequenced with immunoSEQ multiplex PCR; TCRdb's copy has only in-frame clones and lacks some. The table lists under 75,000 clones, 86% of them singletons. The V and J ends lost 5 bases and 8 bases respectively, with 21 bases between them. The CDR3 consists of 16 residues. CDR1 and CDR2 (germline): SGHAT, FQNNGV. Sample: PBMCs. The receptor comes from a woman aged 30 to 39 in good health and CMV-seronegative. This chain uses TRBV11-2 with TRBJ1-4, with a possible D match to TRBD1 (5 bases). The chain's CDR3 is CASSLGWGRDREKLFF. Written as DNA, the CDR3 is TGTGCCAGCAGCCTCGGATGGGGGAGGGATCGGGAAAAACTGTTTTTT.